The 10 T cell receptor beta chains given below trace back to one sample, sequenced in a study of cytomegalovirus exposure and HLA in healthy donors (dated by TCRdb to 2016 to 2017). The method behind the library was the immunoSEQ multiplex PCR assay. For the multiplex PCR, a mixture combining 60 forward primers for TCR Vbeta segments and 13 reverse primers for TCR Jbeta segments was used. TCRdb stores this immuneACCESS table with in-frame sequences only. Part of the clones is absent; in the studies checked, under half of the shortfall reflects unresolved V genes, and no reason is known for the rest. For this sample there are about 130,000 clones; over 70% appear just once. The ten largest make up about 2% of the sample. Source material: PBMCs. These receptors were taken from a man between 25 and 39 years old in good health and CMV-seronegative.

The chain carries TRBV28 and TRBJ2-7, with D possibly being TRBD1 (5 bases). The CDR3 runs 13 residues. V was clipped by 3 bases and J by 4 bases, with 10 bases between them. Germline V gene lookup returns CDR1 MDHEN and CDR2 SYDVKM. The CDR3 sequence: CASSFAGNYEQYF. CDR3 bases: TGTGCCAGCAGTTTCGCAGGGAATTACGAGCAGTACTTC. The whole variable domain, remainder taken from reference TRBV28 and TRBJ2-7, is DVKVTQSSRYLVKRTGEKVFLECVQDMDHENMFWYRQDPGLGLRLIYFSYDVKMKEKGDIPEGYSVSREKKERFSLILESASTNQTSMYLCASSFAGNYEQYFGPGTRLTVT.

The DNA for the CDR3 is TGTGCCAGCTCACCAATAACAGGGACCTGGAACGAGCAGTACTTC. Translation: CASSPITGTWNEQYF. This chain uses TRBV18 with TRBJ2-7, with TRBD1 as a possible D gene (6 bases). This CDR3 is built from 15 residues. Trimming stripped 2 bases from V and 5 bases from J, with 16 bases between. CDR1 is KGHSH and CDR2 is LQKENI in the germline V gene.

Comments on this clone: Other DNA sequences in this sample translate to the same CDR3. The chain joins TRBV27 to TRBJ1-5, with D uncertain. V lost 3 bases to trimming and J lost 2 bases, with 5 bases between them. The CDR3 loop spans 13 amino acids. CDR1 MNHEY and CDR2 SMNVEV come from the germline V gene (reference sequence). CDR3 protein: CASSFGGNQPQHF. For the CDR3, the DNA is TGTGCCAGCAGTTTTGGAGGCAATCAGCCCCAGCATTTT.

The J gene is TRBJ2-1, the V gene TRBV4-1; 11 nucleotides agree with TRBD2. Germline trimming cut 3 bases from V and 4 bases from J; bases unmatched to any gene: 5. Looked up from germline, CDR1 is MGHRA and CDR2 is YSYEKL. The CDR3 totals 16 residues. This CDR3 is CASSQLAGGLYNEQFF. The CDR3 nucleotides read TGCGCCAGCAGCCAGCTAGCGGGGGGTCTTTACAATGAGCAGTTCTTC.

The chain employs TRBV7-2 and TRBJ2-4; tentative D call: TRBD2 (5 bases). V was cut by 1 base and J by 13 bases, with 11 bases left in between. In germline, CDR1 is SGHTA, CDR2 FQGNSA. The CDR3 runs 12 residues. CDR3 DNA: TGTGCCAGCAGCTTAGTAACCGGGAAGCAGTACTTC. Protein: CASSLVTGKQYF.

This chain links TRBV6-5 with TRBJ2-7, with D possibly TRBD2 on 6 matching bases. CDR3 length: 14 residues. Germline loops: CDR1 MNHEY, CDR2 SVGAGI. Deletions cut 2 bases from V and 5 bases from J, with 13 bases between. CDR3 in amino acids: CASSYRGGSHEQYF. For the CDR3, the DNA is TGTGCCAGCAGTTACCGAGGAGGGAGCCACGAGCAGTACTTC.

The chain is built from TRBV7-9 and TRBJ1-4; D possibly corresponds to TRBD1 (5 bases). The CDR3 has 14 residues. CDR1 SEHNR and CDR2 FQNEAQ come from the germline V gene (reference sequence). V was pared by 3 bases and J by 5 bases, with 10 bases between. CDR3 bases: TGTGCCAGCAGCTTCCGGGGGTCGAATGAAAAACTGTTTTTT. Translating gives CASSFRGSNEKLFF.

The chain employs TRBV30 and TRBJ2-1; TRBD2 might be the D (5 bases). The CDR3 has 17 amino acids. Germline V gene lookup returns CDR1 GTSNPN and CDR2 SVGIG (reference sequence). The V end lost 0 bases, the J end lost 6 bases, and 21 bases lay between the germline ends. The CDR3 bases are TGTGCCTGGAGTGTAGTCGGAGCGGCAAGGTTTCCCAATGAGCAGTTCTTC. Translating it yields CAWSVVGAARFPNEQFF.

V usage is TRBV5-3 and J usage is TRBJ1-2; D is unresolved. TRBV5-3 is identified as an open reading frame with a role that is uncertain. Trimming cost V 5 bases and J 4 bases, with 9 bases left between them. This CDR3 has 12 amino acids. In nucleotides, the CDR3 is TGTGCCAGAAGGTGGCTGTTCTATGGCTACACCTTC. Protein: CARRWLFYGYTF.

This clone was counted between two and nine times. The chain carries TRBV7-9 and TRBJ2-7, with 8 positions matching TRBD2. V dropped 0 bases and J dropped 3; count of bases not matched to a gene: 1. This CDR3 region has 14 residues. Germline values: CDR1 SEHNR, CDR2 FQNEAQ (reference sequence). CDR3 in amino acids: CASSLAGLDYEQYF. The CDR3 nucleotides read TGTGCCAGCAGCTTAGCGGGACTAGACTACGAGCAGTACTTC.